This T cell receptor (beta chain) came from a study of blood T cells in healthy people across ages (dated by TCRdb to 2015 to 2017). Looking at the study overall: Template switching captured roughly one uniquely barcoded TCR beta cDNA molecule per two T cells in model experiments. The study measured age-related changes in TCR beta repertoire diversity using deep sequencing normalized with unique cDNA molecular identifiers. Donors were grouped into four age groups: young (average 16 years), middle-aged (39), aged (over 55) and long-lived (about 90). To avoid experimental bias, donors of different ages were spread randomly across the sequencing lanes. The study analyzed two additional independent replicas of 1 million unique cDNA reads from the same blood draw for two donors, one aged 18 to 29 and one aged 80 or older.

Taken from the germline V gene, the CDR1 and CDR2 loops are MNHEY and SVGAGI. V sheds 0 bases and J sheds 4 bases, leaving 12 bases between their ends. Measured from the cysteine to the phenylalanine, the CDR3 is 16 residues long. This entry keeps only the CDR3 DNA: 48 bases, framed from base 1. Systemically healthy Caucasian individuals from Russia, 39 in total and aged roughly 6 to 100 years, were included as donors. Approximately 9.3 milliliters of peripheral blood were drawn from each donor into EDTA-treated Vacutainer tubes. Ficoll-Paque density-gradient centrifugation was used to isolate PBMCs, with at least 6.5 million per sample. Trizol reagent was used to extract total RNA from PBMCs, with at least 6 micrograms per sample. For every donor, an aliquot of PBMCs went through flow cytometry to measure the percentages of naive CD45RAhigh/CD27high T cells. Library prep was done by 5' RACE. Sequencing relied on an Illumina HiSeq 2500. A second roughly 7 to 11 cycle PCR used a sample-barcoded 5' primer and a J-beta primer mix. A template-switch 5' adaptor carrying 12 random nucleotides introduced a unique molecular identifier onto each TCR beta cDNA molecule. Each sample yielded at least 3 million CDR3-containing paired-end reads. All of the RNA was converted into first-strand cDNA using the Mint cDNA synthesis kit, with a TRBC-specific oligonucleotide serving as the primer. Following uracil-DNA glycosylase treatment, a first 18-cycle PCR with universal primers M1SS and BC2_uni_R was performed on all cDNA. The study's own analysis went as follows. Each sample was normalized by randomly selecting 1 million high-quality reads, each carrying a distinct molecular identifier. Instead of being binned into consensus sequences, reads that shared molecular identifiers were thrown out. CDR3 identification, clonotype clustering and error correction used MiTCR with a Q25 quality threshold and the strictest error-elimination algorithm. A nonparametric unseen species model using Euler transformation provided a lower-bound estimate of total TCR beta diversity. TCRdb itself trimmed the public reads at Q25 with fastp, ran MiXCR and retained productive beta chains. Records with the same CDR3 protein are collapsed into one entry carrying the most frequent genes and DNA. TCRdb, rather than the study authors, made the V and J calls. The sample records about 1.4 million distinct CDR3 sequences, around 59% of which are singletons. About 6.7% of the sample comes from the top ten.

What the research found in general, with its limitations: Because the CMV infection status of the donors was unknown, age-related changes in expanded clonotypes may potentially have been confounded. There was a strong correlation between observed TCR beta diversity and the percentage of naive T cells measured by flow cytometry. Observed TCR beta diversity per million T cells fell roughly linearly with age, and a significant reduction was already apparent by age around 36. Compared with the aged group, more naive CD4+ T cells, fewer expanded clones and increased TCR diversity were shown by the long-lived group, suggesting age selection. Total diversity estimates from one million sequenced T cells were considered lower bounds and underestimates. Conclusive comparison of naive and antigen-experienced compartments was prevented by the profiling of bulk unsorted PBMCs.

To note about this clonotype: No antigen is known for it. Base quality data are lacking; no much larger clone is found one base away.

The clonotype originates from a man between 18 and 29 years old in good health. Recombination joined TRBV6-5 with TRBJ2-2; the D assignment is uncertain and may be TRBD1 or TRBD2, with 6 bases supporting each. Sequencing was done on a sample of blood. The CDR3 region has the sequence CASSYSGGRGTGELFF. The DNA sequence follows: TGTGCCAGCAGTTACTCGGGGGGCCGCGGCACCGGGGAGCTGTTTTTT.